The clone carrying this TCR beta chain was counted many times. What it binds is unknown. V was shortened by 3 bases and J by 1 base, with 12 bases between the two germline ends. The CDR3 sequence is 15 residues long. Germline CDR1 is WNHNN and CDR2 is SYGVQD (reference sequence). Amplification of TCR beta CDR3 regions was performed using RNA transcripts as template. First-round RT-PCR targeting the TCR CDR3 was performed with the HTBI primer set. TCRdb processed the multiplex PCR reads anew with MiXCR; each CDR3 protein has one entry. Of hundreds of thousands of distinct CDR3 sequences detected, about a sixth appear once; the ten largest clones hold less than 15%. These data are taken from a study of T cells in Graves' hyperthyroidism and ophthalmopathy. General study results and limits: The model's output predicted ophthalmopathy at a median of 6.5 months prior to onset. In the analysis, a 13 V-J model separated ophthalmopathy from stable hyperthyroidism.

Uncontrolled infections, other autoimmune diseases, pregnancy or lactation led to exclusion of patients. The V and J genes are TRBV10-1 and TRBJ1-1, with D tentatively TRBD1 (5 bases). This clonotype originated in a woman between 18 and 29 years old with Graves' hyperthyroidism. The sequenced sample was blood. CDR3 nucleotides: TGCGCCAGCAGTGATTCGAGGGGCGAGAACACTGAAGCTTTCTTT. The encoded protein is CASSDSRGENTEAFF.